Listed below are T cell receptor beta chains from one sample, sequenced in a study of cytomegalovirus exposure and HLA in healthy donors. Sequencing used immunoSEQ multiplex PCR; TCRdb keeps in-frame clones, though not all of them. Of over 150,000 clones in the sample, about four fifths were seen once. The sequenced sample consisted of PBMCs. These receptors were collected from a man younger than 45 in good health and CMV-seropositive. Each CDR3 is given with its conserved first and last residue. The order of the fields is J gene, V gene, D gene, clone size, CDR3 DNA, CDR3 protein. The D gene is left open where the match is weak. Rows give clone size only sometimes, using once, few, many, or a class for an expanded clone.

TRBJ1-4	TRBV19	-	-	TGTGCCAGTAGTATCGGAGCGGCTAATGAAAAACTGTTTTTT	CASSIGAANEKLFF
TRBJ2-1	TRBV6-5	TRBD2	-	TGTGCCAGCCGGCGGGGGGGCCAGGATGAGCAGTTCTTC	CASRRGGQDEQFF
TRBJ2-7	TRBV7-9	TRBD2	-	TGTTCCAGCAGCCACATTTCGGGACTAGGGGCCTACGAGCAGTACTTC	CSSSHISGLGAYEQYF
TRBJ2-5	TRBV6-5	TRBD2	-	TGTGCCAGCAGTCTGCTGGGACTAGCGGAAGAGACCCAGTACTTC	CASSLLGLAEETQYF
TRBJ2-1	TRBV28	TRBD1	-	TGTGCCAGCAGTCCGGACAGGGGAGACTACAATGAGCAGTTCTTC	CASSPDRGDYNEQFF
TRBJ1-1	TRBV21-1	-	-	TGTGCCAGCAGCAAAGGGGGCCCGAACACTGAAGCTTTCTTT	CASSKGGPNTEAFF
TRBJ2-2	TRBV28	-	-	TGTGCCAGCAGTTTATCTACGGAGGTACGGGAGCTGTTTTTT	CASSLSTEVRELFF
TRBJ2-2	TRBV12-5	TRBD1	-	TGTGCTAGTGGCCGGGCACAGGGGGTGATCGGGGAGCTGTTTTTT	CASGRAQGVIGELFF
TRBJ1-1	TRBV19	-	few	TGTGCCAGTAGTGCCCGGGGGGACACTGAAGCTTTCTTT	CASSARGDTEAFF
TRBJ1-2	TRBV5-6	-	few	TGTGCCAGCGGGTCGGGGGAGATTGGCTACACCTTC	CASGSGEIGYTF
TRBJ2-1	TRBV6-1	-	-	TGTGCCAGCAGCCCCAGGACTTACGCCAATGAGCAGTTCTTC	CASSPRTYANEQFF
TRBJ1-5	TRBV28	TRBD1	-	TGTGCCAGCAGCACCCACGGACAGGGTCGACAGCCCCAGCATTTT	CASSTHGQGRQPQHF
TRBJ2-1	TRBV5-4	-	-	TGTGCCAGCAGCCGTAGCGACAATGAGCAGTTCTTC	CASSRSDNEQFF
TRBJ1-2	TRBV7-9	TRBD1	-	TGTGCCAGCAGCTTAGCAGGGGGCGATGGAGGTAACTATGGCTACACCTTC	CASSLAGGDGGNYGYTF
TRBJ1-3	TRBV19	TRBD1	-	TGTGCCAGTAGTGCAACCGGGACAGGAGGAAACACCATATATTTT	CASSATGTGGNTIYF
TRBJ1-2	TRBV7-9	-	-	TGTGCCAGCAGCTTGCAGGATGGTGTAAGCTACACCTTC	CASSLQDGVSYTF
TRBJ1-1	TRBV4-3	-	-	TGCGCCAGCAGCCATAGGGCGGGCGCTGAAGCTTTCTTT	CASSHRAGAEAFF
TRBJ2-5	TRBV13	-	-	TGTGCCAGCAGCTTGCGTACAGGCGCCTTCTACCAAGAGACCCAGTACTTC	CASSLRTGAFYQETQYF
TRBJ1-5	TRBV7-9	-	-	TGTTCCAGCAGCTTCGCAGGAGGGGCTCAGCCCCAGCATTTT	CSSSFAGGAQPQHF
TRBJ2-5	TRBV11-3	-	-	TGTGCCAGCAGCTTAATCTGGGGGCGCGGGGAGACCCAGTACTTC	CASSLIWGRGETQYF
TRBJ2-5	TRBV7-9	TRBD2	-	TGTGCCAGCAGCCTTGGGACTAGCGGGGTCCAAGAGACCCAGTACTTC	CASSLGTSGVQETQYF
TRBJ2-6	TRBV6-5	-	-	TGTGCCAGCAGTTCCGGACACCTGACGAACGTCCTGACTTTC	CASSSGHLTNVLTF
TRBJ2-3	TRBV4-3	TRBD2	-	TGCGCCAGCAGCCAAGATCTCGGGGGGGCTAGCACAGATACGCAGTATTTT	CASSQDLGGASTDTQYF
TRBJ2-7	TRBV11-2	-	-	TGTGCCAGCAGCTTAGGGGCAGGAATCCCTCTTGAGCAGTACTTC	CASSLGAGIPLEQYF
TRBJ1-4	TRBV7-9	-	-	TGTGCCAGCAGCCTAGGACTCGCACAGGGCTTTGGGGAAAAACTGTTTTTT	CASSLGLAQGFGEKLFF